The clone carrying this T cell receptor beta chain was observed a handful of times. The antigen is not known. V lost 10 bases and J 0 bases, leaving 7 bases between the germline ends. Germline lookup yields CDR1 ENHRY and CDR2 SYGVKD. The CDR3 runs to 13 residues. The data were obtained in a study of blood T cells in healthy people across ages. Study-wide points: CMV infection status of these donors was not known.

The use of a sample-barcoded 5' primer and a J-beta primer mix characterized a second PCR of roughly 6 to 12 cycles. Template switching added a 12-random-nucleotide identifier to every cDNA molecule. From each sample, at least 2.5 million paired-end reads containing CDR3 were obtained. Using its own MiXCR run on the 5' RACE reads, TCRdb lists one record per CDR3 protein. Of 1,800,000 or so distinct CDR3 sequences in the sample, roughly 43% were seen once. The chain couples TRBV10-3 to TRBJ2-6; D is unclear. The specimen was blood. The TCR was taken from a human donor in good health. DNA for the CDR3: TGTGCCACCTTGGGCTCTGGGGCCAACGTCCTGACTTTC. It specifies CATLGSGANVLTF.